This T cell receptor (beta chain) was found in a study of shared clonotypes between healthy human individuals. Study-wide points: Investigators expected sequencing depth to affect clonotype sharing among donors.

Original processing methods: Filtering differed for immunoSEQ, which gave only junction sequences without quality scores. The assay was immunoSEQ multiplex PCR, and TCRdb's table has in-frame clones only and misses some. V and J calls plus clone size are reproduced from that table; the DNA served to infer D and trimming. Of more than 2 million clones in the sample, 95% were seen once. Note on this clone: Antigen: not known.

The clonotype comes from a man between 18 and 35 years old in good health. Sequenced sample: naive CD4+ T cells sorted from blood. Subset of the sample: CD45RA+ positively selected.

CDR3 nucleotide sequence: TGTGCCAGCAGTTTCGGGGGCCGGGTAGGGACAGGGGACTTAGACTATGGCTACACCTTC. Its translation: CASSFGGRVGTGDLDYGYTF. V and J are TRBV28 and TRBJ1-2, with 10 bases matching TRBD1. Germline V lookup: CDR1 MDHEN, CDR2 SYDVKM. The CDR3 totals 20 residues. Trimming removed 3 bases from V and 3 bases from J; junction bases left unmatched: 19.